This T cell receptor beta chain was profiled in a study of molecular identifiers for immune sequencing clone quantification. MiXCR was run by TCRdb on the PCR reads, yielding one entry per CDR3 protein. The sample yields about 320,000 distinct CDR3 sequences, 20% to 25% seen once. Germline V gene lookup returns CDR1 SGHTA and CDR2 FQGNSA. Losses at the gene ends were 2 bases for V and 4 bases for J; bases not matched to a gene: 29. The CDR3 is 23 amino acids. V gene TRBV7-2 combines with J gene TRBJ2-3; 8 bases map to TRBD2. Sequencing used naive CD8+ T cells from blood, with Jurkat cell RNA spiked in. Subset given: FACS-sorted CD8+CD4-CCR7+CD45RA+ naive T cells. The sequence came from a human donor in good health. Some libraries in this study had Jurkat cell RNA spiked in. The CDR3 DNA is TGTGCCAGCAGCTTACCAACAATCCTTGCCCCCGGGGGGGCGTTTCGAGTTCCAGATACGCAGTATTTT. Translating gives CASSLPTILAPGGAFRVPDTQYF.